This TCR beta chain was sequenced in a study of OX40 agonist ivuxolimab in advanced cancers. Turning to the study itself: Patients' therapy was ivuxolimab, an antibody that acts as an agonist of OX40 (CD134). Partial responses occurred in three patients (one hepatocellular carcinoma, two cutaneous melanoma).

Measured with immunoSEQ multiplex PCR; TCRdb has only the in-frame clones, and not every one. The sample contains over 55,000 clones, approximately 80% of which appear only once. Germline trimming cut 6 bases from V and 12 bases from J; bases unmatched to any gene: 12. Germline loops: CDR1 PRHDT, CDR2 FYEKMQ (reference sequence). The CDR3 extends over 13 amino acids. Sample: CD4+ or CD8+ T cells sorted from blood, taken in a trial of the OX40 agonist ivuxolimab. The TCR originated in an adult with an advanced solid tumor such as melanoma, head and neck, liver or kidney cancer. The genes are TRBV13 and TRBJ1-1; TRBD1 agrees at 8 bases. Written as DNA, the CDR3 is TGTGCCAGCAGACATTCAGGGGGCCAAGCGCCTTTCTTT. Its translation is CASRHSGGQAPFF.